This T cell receptor (beta chain) was retrieved from a study of blood T cells in healthy people across ages. It was with a sample-barcoded 5' primer and a J-beta primer mix that a second PCR of roughly 7 to 11 cycles was run. Tagging of each cDNA molecule was performed by a template-switch adaptor with 12 random nucleotides. TCRdb ran MiXCR on the 5' RACE reads and lists one entry per CDR3 protein. The table has 1,100,000 or so distinct CDR3 sequences, less than 50% seen once. Trimming pared 1 base from V and 4 bases from J, leaving 23 bases between. The CDR3 runs to 19 residues. Germline CDR1 is SGHVS and CDR2 is FQNEAQ. This clonotype was seen only a few times.

Sequenced: blood. The receptor comes from a woman in her sixties or seventies in good health. The chain carries TRBV7-8 and TRBJ2-1; D possibly uses TRBD1 or TRBD2 (5 bases each). CDR3 amino acids: CASSLVVVLVGERYNEQFF. DNA of the CDR3: TGTGCCAGCAGCTTAGTAGTAGTACTAGTGGGGGAGAGGTACAATGAGCAGTTCTTC.